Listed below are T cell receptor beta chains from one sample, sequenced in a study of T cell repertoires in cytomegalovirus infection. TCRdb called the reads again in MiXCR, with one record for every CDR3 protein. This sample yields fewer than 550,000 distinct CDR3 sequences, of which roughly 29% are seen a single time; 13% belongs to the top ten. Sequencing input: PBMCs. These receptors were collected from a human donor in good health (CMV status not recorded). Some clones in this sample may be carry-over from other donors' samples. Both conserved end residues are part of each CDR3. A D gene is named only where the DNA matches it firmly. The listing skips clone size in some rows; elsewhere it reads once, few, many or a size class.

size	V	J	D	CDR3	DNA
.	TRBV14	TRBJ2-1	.	CASSRLVEQFF	TGTGCCAGCAGCCGGCTGGTTGAGCAGTTCTTC
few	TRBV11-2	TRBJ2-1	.	CASSLTIALTGNEQFF	TGTGCCAGCAGCTTGACTATCGCGCTCACGGGAAATGAGCAGTTCTTC
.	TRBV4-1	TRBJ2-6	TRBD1	CASSQPRQGKRSGANVLTF	TGCGCCAGCAGCCAACCCCGACAGGGTAAGCGGTCTGGGGCCAACGTCCTGACTTTC
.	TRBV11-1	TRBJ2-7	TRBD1	CASSLSHRGEQYF	TGTGCCAGCAGCTTATCCCACAGGGGCGAGCAGTACTTC
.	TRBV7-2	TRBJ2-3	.	CASSLLAIDTQYF	TGTGCCAGCAGCTTATTAGCAATTGATACGCAGTATTTT
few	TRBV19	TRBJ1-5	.	CASAQGGGNQPQHF	TGTGCCAGTGCACAGGGAGGCGGCAATCAGCCCCAGCATTTT
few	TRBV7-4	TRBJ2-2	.	CASIHGSGTGELFF	TGTGCCAGCATACACGGGAGTGGCACCGGGGAGCTGTTTTTT
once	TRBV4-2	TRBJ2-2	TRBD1	CASSLMNRGSTGELFF	TGTGCCAGCAGCCTAATGAACAGGGGTAGCACCGGGGAGCTGTTTTTT
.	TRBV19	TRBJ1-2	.	CASSMFETLRQYGYTF	TGTGCCAGTAGTATGTTTGAGACCCTACGTCAGTACGGCTACACCTTC
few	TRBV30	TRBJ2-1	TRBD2	CAWSVLAGIGNEQFF	TGTGCCTGGAGTGTTCTAGCGGGAATCGGCAATGAGCAGTTCTTC
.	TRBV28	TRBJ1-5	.	CASREANQPQHF	TGTGCCAGCAGGGAGGCCAATCAGCCCCAGCATTTT
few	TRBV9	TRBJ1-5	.	CASSVGTANQPQHF	TGTGCCAGCAGCGTAGGGACAGCCAATCAGCCCCAGCATTTT
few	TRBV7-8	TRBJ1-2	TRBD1	CASSLDPTGRTNYGYTF	TGTGCCAGCAGCTTAGATCCGACAGGGCGGACTAACTATGGCTACACCTTC
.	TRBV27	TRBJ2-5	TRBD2	CASSLFASGRAQETQYF	TGTGCCAGCAGTTTATTTGCTAGCGGGAGGGCCCAAGAGACCCAGTACTTC
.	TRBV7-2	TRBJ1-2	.	CASSPPRGGAYTYGYTF	TGTGCCAGCAGCCCCCCTAGGGGGGGCGCTTACACCTATGGCTACACCTTC
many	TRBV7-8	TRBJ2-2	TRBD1	CASSLGQGVPGELFF	TGTGCCAGCAGCTTGGGACAGGGGGTTCCCGGGGAGCTGTTTTTT
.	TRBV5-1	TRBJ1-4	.	CASSLFFVPEEKLFF	TGCGCCAGCAGCTTATTTTTTGTCCCAGAGGAAAAACTGTTTTTT
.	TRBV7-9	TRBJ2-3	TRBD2	CASSSLTGREKGHDTQYF	TGTGCCAGCAGCTCCCTGACCGGGCGGGAGAAGGGGCATGATACGCAGTATTTT
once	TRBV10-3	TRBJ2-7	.	CAISEPGPIYEQYF	TGTGCCATCAGTGAGCCGGGACCCATCTACGAGCAGTACTTC
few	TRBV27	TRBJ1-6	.	CASSPPGTLSPLHF	TGTGCCAGCAGTCCGCCCGGGACGCTTTCACCCCTCCACTTT
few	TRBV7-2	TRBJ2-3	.	CASKAFLSTDTQYF	TGTGCCAGCAAGGCTTTCTTGAGCACAGATACGCAGTATTTT
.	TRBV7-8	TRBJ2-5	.	CASSEGARDYRETQYF	TGTGCCAGCAGCGAGGGGGCTCGGGACTATAGAGAGACCCAGTACTTC
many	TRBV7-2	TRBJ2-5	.	CASGLAGRETQYF	TGTGCCAGCGGACTGGCCGGGCGGGAGACCCAGTACTTC
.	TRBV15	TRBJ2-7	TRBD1	CATSTPGTGLYEQYF	TGTGCCACCAGCACCCCCGGGACAGGGCTATACGAGCAGTACTTC
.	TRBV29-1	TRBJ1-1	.	CSVEVGFGAFF	TGCAGCGTTGAAGTGGGTTTTGGAGCTTTCTTT
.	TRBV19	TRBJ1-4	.	CASRGGINEKLFF	TGTGCCAGTAGAGGGGGGATTAATGAAAAACTGTTTTTT
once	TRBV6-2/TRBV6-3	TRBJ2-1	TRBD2	CASSALGSGSHNEQFF	TGTGCCAGCAGTGCCTTAGGTAGCGGGAGCCACAATGAGCAGTTCTTC
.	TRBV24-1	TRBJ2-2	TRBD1	CATSDLSGTGTGELFF	TGTGCCACCAGTGACCTCAGCGGGACAGGGACCGGGGAGCTGTTTTTT
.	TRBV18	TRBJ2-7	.	CASSPSPVTYEQYF	TGTGCCAGCTCACCATCTCCGGTGACCTACGAGCAGTACTTC
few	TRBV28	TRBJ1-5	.	CASSFYGRNQPQHF	TGTGCCAGCAGTTTCTATGGACGGAATCAGCCCCAGCATTTT
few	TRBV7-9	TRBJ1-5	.	CASSNVLWGVPNQPQHF	TGTGCCAGCAGCAACGTCCTATGGGGGGTCCCCAATCAGCCCCAGCATTTT
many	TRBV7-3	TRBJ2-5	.	CASSPEQGPQETQYF	TGTGCCAGCAGCCCAGAACAGGGTCCCCAAGAGACCCAGTACTTC
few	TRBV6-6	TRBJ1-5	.	CASSYRSRDHQPQHF	TGTGCCAGCAGTTACCGGAGCAGGGACCATCAGCCCCAGCATTTT
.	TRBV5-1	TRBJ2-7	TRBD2	CASSPRLADFYEQYF	TGCGCCAGCAGCCCGAGGCTAGCGGACTTCTACGAGCAGTACTTC
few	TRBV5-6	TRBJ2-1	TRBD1	CASSPTGYNEQFF	TGTGCCAGCAGCCCGACAGGGTACAATGAGCAGTTCTTC
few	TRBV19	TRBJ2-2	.	CASSKINTGELFF	TGTGCCAGTAGTAAGATCAACACCGGGGAGCTGTTTTTT
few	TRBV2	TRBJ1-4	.	CASSSRADRPFNEKLFF	TGTGCCAGCAGTTCCCGGGCAGACCGACCCTTTAATGAAAAACTGTTTTTT
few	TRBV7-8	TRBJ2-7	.	CASNQNKGSLYEQYF	TGTGCCAGCAACCAAAACAAGGGATCTCTCTACGAGCAGTACTTC
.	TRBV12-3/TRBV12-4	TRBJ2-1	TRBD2	CASGRFIEQFF	TGCGCCAGCGGGAGGTTTATTGAGCAGTTCTTC
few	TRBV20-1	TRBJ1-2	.	CSARQGYGYTF	TGCAGTGCTAGACAGGGTTACGGCTACACCTTC
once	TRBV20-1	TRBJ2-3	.	CSAPRGSTDTQYF	TGCAGTGCGCCCAGGGGCTCTACAGATACGCAGTATTTT
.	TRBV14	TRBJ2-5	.	CASSPLGGPGETQYF	TGTGCCAGCAGCCCCCTAGGGGGTCCAGGAGAGACCCAGTACTTC
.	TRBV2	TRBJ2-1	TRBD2	CASRRTTSGSSNEQFF	TGTGCCAGCAGGAGAACGACTAGCGGGAGTTCAAATGAGCAGTTCTTC
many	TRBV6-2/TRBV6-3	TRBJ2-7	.	CASSYSRSYEQYF	TGTGCCAGCAGTTACTCCCGTTCTTACGAGCAGTACTTC
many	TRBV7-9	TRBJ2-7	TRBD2	CASSYRTSSYEQYF	TGTGCCAGCAGCTACAGGACTAGCTCCTACGAGCAGTACTTC
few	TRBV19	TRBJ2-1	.	CASSTFRYNEQFF	TGTGCCAGTAGTACGTTCCGCTACAATGAGCAGTTCTTC